This T cell receptor beta chain originates from a study of T-cell reconstitution after alpha-beta-depleted transplantation in children. Overall study results and limits: Reportedly, roughly two months post-transplant, alpha-beta T cells arose from several hundred expanded graft clones.

Library preparation (for TCRbeta) was performed with unique molecular identifiers. TCRdb used MiXCR to reprocess the PCR reads, holding one entry per CDR3 protein. The table has approximately 1,000,000 distinct CDR3 sequences, about 29% seen once. As concerns this clonotype: Its specificity is not known.

Trimming took 4 bases from V and 4 from J; bases not matched to a gene: 14. Germline CDR1 is MNHEY and CDR2 is SMNVEV (reference sequence). This CDR3 has 17 residues. This chain joins TRBV27 and TRBJ1-1; 8 bases are shared with TRBD1. The starting material was PBMCs, mostly from graft donor cells, obtained 360 days after TCRalphabeta/CD19-depleted stem cell transplant. The receptor's source is a boy under two years old who had a stem cell transplant for SCID, so the T cells may come from the graft donor. The CDR3 protein is CASSSGQGAWQVTEAFF. The CDR3, as DNA: TGTGCCAGCAGTTCAGGACAGGGAGCTTGGCAGGTCACTGAAGCTTTCTTT.